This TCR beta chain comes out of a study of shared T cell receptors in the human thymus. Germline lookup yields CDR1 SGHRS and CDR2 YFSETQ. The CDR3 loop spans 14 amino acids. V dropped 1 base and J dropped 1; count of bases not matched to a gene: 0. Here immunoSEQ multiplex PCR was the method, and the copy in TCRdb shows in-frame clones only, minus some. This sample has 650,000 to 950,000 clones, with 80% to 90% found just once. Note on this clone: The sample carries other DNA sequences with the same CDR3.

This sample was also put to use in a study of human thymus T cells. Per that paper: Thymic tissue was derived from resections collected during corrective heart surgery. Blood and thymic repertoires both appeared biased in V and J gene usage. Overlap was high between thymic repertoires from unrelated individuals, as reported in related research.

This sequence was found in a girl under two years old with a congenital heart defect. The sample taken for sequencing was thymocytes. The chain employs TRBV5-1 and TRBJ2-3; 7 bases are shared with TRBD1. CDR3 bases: TGCGCCAGCAGCTTGCAGGGGGGCACAGATACGCAGTATTTT. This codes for CASSLQGGTDTQYF.